This T cell receptor beta chain emerged from a study of T cells during gluten challenge in celiac disease (dated 2017 in TCRdb). With respect to the entire study: Paired single-cell TCR sequencing was carried out for six to eight challenge participants in whom a significant rise in HLA-DQ:gluten tetramer-binding T cells was shown. Blood was collected at baseline, day 6 and day 14 of the challenge, whereas duodenal biopsies were collected at baseline and day 14. On the Illumina MiSeq, single-cell libraries were sequenced as paired-end 250 bp and bulk libraries as paired-end 300 bp. Study-wide findings and limitations: Clonal expansion rose on day 6, as shown by reduced sample-corrected Shannon diversity of circulating gluten-specific T cells. Across roughly seven patients, roughly 11-45% of single-cell TCR-alpha/beta clonotypes at the latest time point were also present at baseline; bulk data gave about 51-56%. The circulating gluten-specific T cells hit their peak on day 6, and the day-6 repertoire seemed to be made up largely of expanded preexisting memory clonotypes.

Blood cells were gated as tetramer-binding CD4+ effector-memory gut-homing T cells defined as CD3+, CD45RA-, CD62L- and integrin beta7+, with lineage markers excluded. Treated celiac disease patients on a gluten-free diet underwent a 14-day oral dietary gluten challenge to study recall of gluten-specific T cells. Cells were sorted on an Aria II cell sorter as single cells, and also in bulk when tetramer-positive cells were relatively numerous. Peripheral blood mononuclear cells were isolated by Ficoll density gradient centrifugation and cryopreserved before staining. Thawed cells were stained with a pool of PE-conjugated HLA-DQ:gluten tetramers presenting immunodominant gluten epitopes before sorting of tetramer-binding CD4+ T cells. Blood samples underwent tetramer-based enrichment after HLA-DQ:gluten tetramer staining. There are 17 amino acids in the CDR3, from cysteine to phenylalanine inclusive. The entry retains the CDR3 DNA only, 51 bases that are in frame from base 1. The germline V gene (reference sequence) supplies CDR1 SGHAT and CDR2 FQDESV. At the junction V is shortened by 4 bases and J by 6 bases, with 22 bases in between.

Details on this clonotype: No per-base quality is available; no much larger clone lies one base away.

Library method: single-cell sequencing. Instrument on record: Illumina MiSeq. Three nested PCRs with multiplexed primers covering all TRA and TRB V genes were used to amplify paired single-cell TCR-alpha and TCR-beta sequences. The study's own analysis went as follows. Selected pRESTO steps were used to preprocess reads, and IMGT/HighV-QUEST was used to assign V, D, J genes and CDR3 junctions. Only valid singletons with no more than three chains, each backed by 100 or more reads, were kept as single cells. A clonotype was defined by identical paired TCR-alpha/beta nucleotide sequences, and sharing of only 0.15% to 0.2% between patients indicated that cross-contamination was negligible. In samples containing more than 20 cells, repertoire diversity was estimated using a Shannon index corrected for undersampling. TCRdb reprocessed the public reads (quality trimming at Q25 with fastp, clone calling with MiXCR) and kept in-frame beta chains. When rows share a CDR3 protein, they turn into one entry using the most common DNA and genes. These V and J calls are TCRdb output, not the study's own analysis. The sample contains approximately 250 distinct CDR3 sequences, less than 65% of them found a single time. The ten largest clones capture around 80% of the sample.

The rearrangement joined TRBV11-1 to TRBJ2-1; the D gene could be TRBD1 or TRBD2, each one agreeing over 6 bases. Here the sequenced sample was gluten-specific CD4+ T cells sorted from blood using tetramers, taken at baseline or on day 6, 14 or 28 of gluten challenge (not recorded which). The TCR was taken from a female donor with celiac disease. The bases read TGTGCCAGCAGCTCCGGGGGCAGAGAAAACGGGGTCAATGAGCAGTTCTTC. It encodes CASSSGGRENGVNEQFF.